The 2 T cell receptor beta chains listed next were all sequenced from one sample in a study of radiotherapy plus CTLA-4 blockade in lung cancer. Measured with immunoSEQ multiplex PCR; TCRdb has only the in-frame clones, and not every one. This sample carries tens of thousands of clones, approximately 79% of them seen once, and the ten largest clones take over 8.5%. Sequencing used peripheral blood, obtained from a patient treated with radiotherapy plus ipilimumab. The receptors were sampled from a human donor with non-small cell lung cancer who had stable disease on radiotherapy plus ipilimumab.

The table lists this clone with a few counts. The chain joins TRBV18 to TRBJ2-7, with D possibly matching TRBD1 (5 bases). The germline CDR1 and CDR2 sequences are KGHSH and LQKENI. This CDR3 spans 15 amino acids. Trimming stripped 2 bases from V and 0 bases from J, with 11 bases between. Written as DNA, the CDR3 is TGTGCCAGCTCACCAAGGTCCGACAGCTCCTACGAGCAGTACTTC. Amino acid sequence: CASSPRSDSSYEQYF.

This clone was detected many times. The chain recombines TRBV19 with TRBJ2-1; D possibly corresponds to TRBD2 (5 bases). Trimming took 6 bases from V and 9 from J, leaving 9 bases between them. The CDR3 loop spans 11 amino acids. Germline V gene data show CDR1 as LNHDA and CDR2 as SQIVND (reference sequence). The CDR3 loop is CASSSGSEQFF. CDR3 nucleotide sequence: TGTGCCAGTAGCAGTGGGAGTGAGCAGTTCTTC.